The 30 T cell receptor beta chains below come from one sample, sequenced in a study of beta chain features in type 1 diabetes. Since all of the isolated RNA was reverse transcribed, expressed TCRB transcripts were what got sequenced. The repertoire was sequenced with immunoSEQ multiplex PCR; TCRdb's copy has only in-frame clones and lacks some. Of under 150,000 clones detected, 15% to 20% appear once; the ten largest clones hold 2% to 3%. Antigens of these TCRs are unknown. General study findings and limits: Moderate yet significant TCRB CDR3 shortening was seen in Type 1 diabetes patients in all four CD4+ subsets.

The sample consisted of central memory CD4+ T cells from blood. These receptors all stem from a man between 18 and 35 years old with type 1 diabetes.

This clone occurred a few times. The sample contains more than one DNA sequence encoding this CDR3. V usage is TRBV10-3 and J usage is TRBJ2-6, with D perhaps being TRBD1 or TRBD2 (5 bases each). Per germline, CDR1 ENHRY and CDR2 SYGVKD. Trimming took 10 bases from V and 4 from J, leaving 23 bases between them. The CDR3 is made up of 17 amino acids. In nucleotides, the CDR3 is TGTGCCACCCGAGCCGGGACGGAGATAAGGGGGGCCAACGTCCTGACTTTC. It codes for CATRAGTEIRGANVLTF.

This chain connects TRBV7-9 to TRBJ2-1; D is possibly TRBD2 (5 bases). The CDR3 length is 17 residues. V lost 2 bases, J lost 4 bases, and 18 bases lay in between. Germline CDR1 and CDR2: SEHNR and FQNEAQ (reference sequence). The CDR3 loop reads CASSLIFQRTVYNEQFF. The DNA of the CDR3 is TGTGCCAGCAGCTTAATCTTCCAGCGGACTGTTTACAATGAGCAGTTCTTC. Filled out from reference TRBV7-9 and TRBJ2-1, the complete variable domain reads DTGVSQNPRHKITKRGQNVTFRCDPISEHNRLYWYRQTLGQGPEFLTYFQNEAQLEKSRLLSDRFSAERPKGSFSTLEIQRTEQGDSAMYLCASSLIFQRTVYNEQFFGPGTRLTVL.

The chain links TRBV7-9 to TRBJ1-4; 7 bases map to TRBD1. The junction had 4 bases not matched to a gene; V was cut back by 2 bases and J by 7 bases. Germline values: CDR1 SEHNR, CDR2 FQNEAQ (reference sequence). The CDR3 loop spans 14 amino acids. For the CDR3, the DNA is TGTGCCAGCAGCTTAAGTGGGACAGCTGAAAAACTGTTTTTT. It translates to CASSLSGTAEKLFF.

This clone showed up just a few times. The same CDR3 can be traced to other DNA sequences in this sample. CDR3 coding DNA: TGTGCCTGGGACAGTAGCCAAGAGACCCAGTACTTC. It specifies CAWDSSQETQYF. The chain is built from TRBV30 and TRBJ2-5; a possible D gene is TRBD1 (5 bases). The germline gives CDR1 GTSNPN, CDR2 SVGIG (reference sequence). V gave up 5 bases and J gave up 1 base, with 8 bases separating them. This CDR3 is 12 amino acids long. The whole variable domain, remainder taken from reference TRBV30 and TRBJ2-5, is SQTIHQWPATLVQPVGSPLSLECTVEGTSNPNLYWYRQAAGRGLQLLFYSVGIGQISSEVPQNLSASRPQDRQFILSSKKLLLSDSGFYLCAWDSSQETQYFGPGTRLLVL.

V usage is TRBV7-9 and J usage is TRBJ2-1; tentatively, D is TRBD1 (6 bases). CDR1 SEHNR and CDR2 FQNEAQ come from the germline V gene (reference sequence). This CDR3 spans 15 amino acids. V shed 3 bases and J shed 0 bases, with 9 bases lying between them. The DNA for the CDR3 is TGTGCCAGCAGCTTCTCGACAGGCTCCTACAATGAGCAGTTCTTC. Its translation: CASSFSTGSYNEQFF.

This chain uses TRBV9 with TRBJ2-1; the D gene is possibly TRBD1 (7 bases). The V and J ends lost 7 bases and 2 bases respectively, with 10 bases between them. CDR1 SGDLS and CDR2 YYNGEE come from the germline V gene. This CDR3 comprises 13 residues. The CDR3 here is CASARGAYNEQFF. CDR3 DNA sequence: TGTGCCAGCGCCAGGGGGGCCTACAATGAGCAGTTCTTC.

This clone was found a few times. V is TRBV6-1 and J is TRBJ2-1; D call uncertain. This CDR3 comprises 14 residues. Between the trimmed V and J ends, which lost 3 bases and 4 bases, there was a span of 10 bases. Germline V lookup: CDR1 MNHNS, CDR2 SASEGT. Here the CDR3 reads CASSDSAQYNEQFF. The CDR3 nucleotides are TGTGCCAGCAGTGATTCGGCCCAGTACAATGAGCAGTTCTTC.

This chain joins TRBV7-9 and TRBJ2-5; D is uncertain. The V gene lost 1 base and the J gene lost 3 bases, with 9 bases spanning the gap. This CDR3 is 14 amino acids long. CDR1 SEHNR and CDR2 FQNEAQ come from the germline V gene (reference sequence). CDR3 region: CASSLDLREETQYF. In nucleotides, the CDR3 is TGTGCCAGCAGCTTAGACTTAAGGGAAGAGACCCAGTACTTC. The complete variable domain, with remaining parts taken from reference TRBV7-9 and TRBJ2-5, reads DTGVSQNPRHKITKRGQNVTFRCDPISEHNRLYWYRQTLGQGPEFLTYFQNEAQLEKSRLLSDRFSAERPKGSFSTLEIQRTEQGDSAMYLCASSLDLREETQYFGPGTRLLVL.

The rearrangement joins TRBV18 to TRBJ2-4, with D possibly TRBD2 on 7 matching bases. CDR3 length equals 15 residues. Deletions cut 6 bases from V and 5 bases from J, with 17 bases between. In germline, CDR1 is KGHSH, CDR2 LQKENI. CDR3 region: CASSPRGGDQNIQYF. CDR3 DNA sequence: TGTGCCAGCTCCCCGCGAGGGGGGGACCAAAACATTCAGTACTTC.

The chain carries TRBV7-9 and TRBJ1-2; D is unclear. Deletions cut 5 bases from V and 7 bases from J, with 11 bases between. Germline V gene lookup returns CDR1 SEHNR and CDR2 FQNEAQ (reference sequence). The CDR3 is 12 amino acids. For the CDR3, the DNA is TGTGCCAGCAGCCCATTACCTAGTGGCTACACCTTC. Its protein product is CASSPLPSGYTF.

This clone was detected only a few times. The same CDR3 can be traced to other DNA sequences in this sample. This rearrangement joins TRBV15 to TRBJ1-2, with D unresolved. Trimming stripped 3 bases from V and 0 bases from J, with 5 bases between. The CDR3 covers 13 residues. CDR1 and CDR2 (germline): LNHNV, YYDKDF (reference sequence). The CDR3 spells CATSSGTNYGYTF. The CDR3, as DNA: TGTGCCACCAGCAGCGGAACTAACTATGGCTACACCTTC.

V gene TRBV10-3 combines with J gene TRBJ2-5; 8 nucleotides match TRBD2. J gave up 1 base and V 3 bases, and 10 bases lay outside the gene matches. The CDR3 is 17 amino acids. Germline V lookup: CDR1 ENHRY, CDR2 SYGVKD. Written as DNA, the CDR3 is TGTGCCATCAGTGATGTGCGGGGGGTCCGGGGCCAAGAGACCCAGTACTTC. It yields the protein CAISDVRGVRGQETQYF.

V usage is TRBV9 and J usage is TRBJ2-1, with 7 nucleotides matching TRBD1. The germline V gene encodes CDR1 SGDLS and CDR2 YYNGEE. V lost 6 bases and J lost 9; bases outside the gene matches: 15. The CDR3 is 15 amino acids. The CDR3 loop is CASNSGTGDMGEQFF. The CDR3 nucleotides are TGTGCCAGCAACTCAGGAACAGGGGACATGGGTGAGCAGTTCTTC.

Remarks on this clone: Within the sample, other DNA sequences also encode this same CDR3. The V call is TRBV15, the J call TRBJ1-4; D gene uncertain. There are 15 residues in the CDR3. Germline V gene sequence: CDR1 LNHNV, CDR2 YYDKDF (reference sequence). The V gene lost 1 base and the J gene lost 0 bases, with 6 bases spanning the gap. CDR3 loop: CATSRVSATNEKLFF. The DNA of the CDR3 is TGTGCCACCAGCAGAGTTTCTGCAACTAATGAAAAACTGTTTTTT.

This clone was counted a few times. This may be a read error, as it is one base from a much larger clone. The sample has other DNA sequences that encode this CDR3 too. V usage is TRBV9 and J usage is TRBJ2-5; no clear D. The CDR3 runs 14 residues. Trimming left V 3 bases short and J 8 bases short, with 17 bases between. Germline CDR1 and CDR2: SGDLS and YYNGEE. CDR3 DNA sequence: TGTGCCAGCAGCGACGAAGCGTGGGGTCCAACCCAGTACTTC. It specifies CASSDEAWGPTQYF.

To note about this clone: A read error likely explains this, since a far larger clone differs by one base. The chain employs TRBV4-3 and TRBJ2-3; D is tentatively TRBD1 or TRBD2 (5 bases each). CDR3 length: 14 residues. The ends were cut back, 1 base at V and 8 bases at J, with 13 bases in the middle. CDR1 is LGHNA, CDR2 YSLEER, per germline. In DNA, the CDR3 is TGCGCCAGCAGCCAAGCGGGGACGGTTCTTACGCAGTATTTT. This gives the protein CASSQAGTVLTQYF.

In this sample, this clone turned up a few times. This chain links TRBV7-8 with TRBJ2-1; no clear D. The CDR3 is 11 residues long. Looked up from germline, CDR1 is SGHVS and CDR2 is FQNEAQ. The V and J ends lost 5 bases and 8 bases respectively, with 7 bases between them. CDR3: CASSQTHEQFF. In DNA form, the CDR3 reads TGTGCCAGCAGCCAGACCCATGAGCAGTTCTTC.

The V gene is TRBV7-9, the J gene TRBJ2-3; unclear D gene. The germline V gene encodes CDR1 SEHNR and CDR2 FQNEAQ (reference sequence). The CDR3 runs to 17 residues. The V end was cut by 4 bases, the J end by 1 base, with 18 bases between. In DNA, the CDR3 is TGTGCCAGCAGCTCACCCCGCAGGCATTCACGCACAGATACGCAGTATTTT. Protein product: CASSSPRRHSRTDTQYF.

In this sample, this clone turned up many times. The V and J genes are TRBV18 and TRBJ1-2; the match to TRBD1 covers 10 bases. Germline CDR1 reads KGHSH; CDR2 reads LQKENI. J lost 6 bases, V lost 6 bases, and 7 bases had no gene match. The CDR3 has 14 residues. As DNA, the CDR3 is TGTGCCAGCTCCCCGACCGGGACAGGGGATGGCTACACCTTC. Translated, it gives CASSPTGTGDGYTF. Looking up the rest from reference TRBV18 and TRBJ1-2 gives the full variable domain: NAGVMQNPRHLVRRRGQEARLRCSPMKGHSHVYWYRQLPEEGLKFMVYLQKENIIDESGMPKERFSAEFPKEGPSILRIQQVVRGDSAAYFCASSPTGTGDGYTFGSGTRLTVV.

The CDR3 region is CASSLEGRSGQGLRDEKLFF. The CDR3 DNA is TGTGCCAGCAGCTTAGAAGGCCGATCGGGACAGGGCCTTCGGGATGAAAAACTGTTTTTT. The gene calls are TRBV11-2 and TRBJ1-4, with 9 positions matching TRBD1. Trimming at V came to 0 bases and at J to 6 bases, leaving 17 bases not matched to a gene. The CDR3 length is 20 residues. Germline CDR1 reads SGHAT; CDR2 reads FQNNGV.

The V call is TRBV5-4, the J call TRBJ2-1, with D unresolved. This CDR3 contains 13 residues. The V end lost 1 base, the J end lost 3 bases, and 5 bases lay between the germline ends. Germline lookup yields CDR1 SGHNT and CDR2 YYREEE (reference sequence). CDR3 in DNA: TGTGCCAGCAGCTTGCGCGACTACAATGAGCAGTTCTTC. It specifies CASSLRDYNEQFF.

This clone was found a few times. This chain links TRBV29-1 with TRBJ1-3, with D tentatively TRBD1 (5 bases). This CDR3 contains 13 residues. Germline CDR1 reads SQVTM; CDR2 reads ANQGSEA. Trimming left V 2 bases short and J 4 bases short, with 9 bases between. This CDR3 reads CSVEPGTGNTIYF. CDR3 in DNA: TGCAGCGTTGAACCAGGGACCGGAAACACCATATATTTT.

This clone was detected a few times. V gene TRBV6-5 combines with J gene TRBJ2-2; weak D call: TRBD1 (5 bases). Trimming stripped 6 bases from V and 2 bases from J, with 7 bases between. In germline, CDR1 is MNHEY, CDR2 SVGAGI. This CDR3 has 13 amino acids. The DNA of the CDR3 is TGTGCCAGCAGGCAGGGTAACACCGGGGAGCTGTTTTTT. Protein: CASRQGNTGELFF.

The chain carries TRBV7-9 and TRBJ2-3; 11 bases map to TRBD2. The CDR3 consists of 17 residues. Trimming took 3 bases from V and 5 from J; bases not matched to a gene: 10. The germline CDR1 and CDR2 sequences are SEHNR and FQNEAQ (reference sequence). DNA for the CDR3: TGTGCCAGCAGCTTCCTTGTAGCGGGAGGGCGAGGAGATACGCAGTATTTT. It translates to CASSFLVAGGRGDTQYF.

This clone was counted a few times. The chain carries TRBV6-1 and TRBJ1-6; no clear D gene. The germline V gene has CDR1 MNHNS and CDR2 SASEGT. V was pared by 8 bases and J by 5 bases, with 16 bases between. The CDR3 contains 15 residues. CDR3 sequence (DNA): TGTGCCAGCGCGTTACGGATTACAGATAATTCACCCCTCCACTTT. This translates into CASALRITDNSPLHF.

This clone was counted a few times. The chain combines TRBV15 with TRBJ2-3; D may be TRBD1 (5 bases). Trimming stripped 8 bases from V and 4 bases from J, with 13 bases between. The CDR3 consists of 13 residues. The V gene's germline CDR1 is LNHNV and CDR2 YYDKDF (reference sequence). The CDR3 loop reads CATSWGRSDTQYF. CDR3 DNA: TGTGCCACCTCGTGGGGCAGATCAGATACGCAGTATTTT. Full variable domain (missing parts from reference TRBV15 and TRBJ2-3): DAMVIQNPRYQVTQFGKPVTLSCSQTLNHNVMYWYQQKSSQAPKLLFHYYDKDFNNEADTPDNFQSRRPNTSFCFLDIRSPGLGDTAMYLCATSWGRSDTQYFGPGTRLTVL.

There are a few counts of this clone. The genes are TRBV7-9 and TRBJ1-2; D might be TRBD1 (5 bases). From germline, CDR1 is SEHNR and CDR2 FQNEAQ (reference sequence). Trimming pared 5 bases from V and 4 bases from J, leaving 11 bases between. CDR3 length: 13 residues. The CDR3 reads CASSQKGLYGYTF. The CDR3 DNA is TGTGCCAGCAGCCAGAAGGGACTCTATGGCTACACCTTC.

V gene TRBV4-3 combines with J gene TRBJ1-1, with 8 nucleotides matching TRBD1. The germline CDR1 and CDR2 sequences are LGHNA and YSLEER. Trimming removed 1 base from V and 8 bases from J; junction bases left unmatched: 21. This CDR3 has 19 residues. CDR3 amino acids: CASSQGTGSDSFPGREAFF. The CDR3 DNA sequence: TGCGCCAGCAGCCAAGGGACAGGGTCTGATAGCTTCCCAGGCAGAGAAGCTTTCTTT.

V and J are TRBV6-6 and TRBJ1-1, with no clear D. The germline CDR1 and CDR2 sequences are MNHNY and SVGAGI (reference sequence). V was shortened by 0 bases and J by 3 bases, with 11 bases between the two germline ends. The CDR3 length is 15 residues. Written as DNA, the CDR3 is TGTGCCAGCAGTTACTCACGAGGAATCCACACTGAAGCTTTCTTT. Translated, it gives CASSYSRGIHTEAFF.

V usage is TRBV5-1 and J usage is TRBJ1-1; possibly TRBD1 for D (6 bases). This CDR3 region has 13 residues. Germline-derived CDR1 and CDR2 are SGHRS and YFSETQ. V was clipped by 1 base and J by 4 bases, with 8 bases between them. CDR3 protein: CASSLSGATEAFF. Here the CDR3 DNA reads TGCGCCAGCAGCTTGTCGGGGGCCACTGAAGCTTTCTTT.